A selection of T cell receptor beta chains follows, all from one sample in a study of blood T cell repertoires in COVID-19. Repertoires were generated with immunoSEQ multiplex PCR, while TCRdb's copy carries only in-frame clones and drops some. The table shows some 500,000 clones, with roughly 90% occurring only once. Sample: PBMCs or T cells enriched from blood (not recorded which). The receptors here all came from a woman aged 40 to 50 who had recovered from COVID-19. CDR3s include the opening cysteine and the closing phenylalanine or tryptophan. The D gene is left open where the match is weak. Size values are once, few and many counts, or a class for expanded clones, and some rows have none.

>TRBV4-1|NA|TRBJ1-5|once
TGCGCCAGCAGCCAAGGCGGGTGGGCTCTCCAACAGCCCCAGCATTTT
CASSQGGWALQQPQHF
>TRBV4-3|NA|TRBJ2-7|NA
TGCGCCAGCAGCCAACGGATTCAGGGGGGCTACGAGCAGTACTTC
CASSQRIQGGYEQYF
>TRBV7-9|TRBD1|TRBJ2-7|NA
TGTGCCAGCAGCTGGACAGGGGGCTTGAGCGAGCAGTACTTC
CASSWTGGLSEQYF
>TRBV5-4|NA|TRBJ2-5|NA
TGTGCCAGCAGCCTCAGGAACCAAGAGACCCAGTACTTC
CASSLRNQETQYF
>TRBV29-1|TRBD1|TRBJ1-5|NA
TGCAGCGTTCAGACAGGGGGGGCCCATCAGCCCCAGCATTTT
CSVQTGGAHQPQHF
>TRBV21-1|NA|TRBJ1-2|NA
TGTGCCAGCGCCTACCGGGACAGGGACTATGGCTACACCTTC
CASAYRDRDYGYTF
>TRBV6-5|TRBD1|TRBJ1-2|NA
TGTGCCAGCAGCGGACAGGGTGGTGGCTACACCTTC
CASSGQGGGYTF
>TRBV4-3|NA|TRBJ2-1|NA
TGCGCCAGCAGCCAAGCCAGGATAGCGGACAATGAGCAGTTCTTC
CASSQARIADNEQFF
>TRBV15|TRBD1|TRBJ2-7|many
TGTGCCACCAGCAGGGCGGACAGGGGTGGATTGAGCGAGCAGTACTTC
CATSRADRGGLSEQYF
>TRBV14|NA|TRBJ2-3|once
TGTGCCAGCAGCCTCCTTAGGGGCCTTTCTAGCACAGATACGCAGTATTTT
CASSLLRGLSSTDTQYF
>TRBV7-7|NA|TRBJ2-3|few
TGTGCTAGCAGCTTAGGGCAGAGGTCAGATACGCAGTATTTT
CASSLGQRSDTQYF
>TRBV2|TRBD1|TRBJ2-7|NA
TGTGCCAGCAGTGAAGCGCGACAGGGGGGTAGAGAGCAGTACTTC
CASSEARQGGREQYF
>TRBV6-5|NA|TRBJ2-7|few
TGTGCCAGCTCAAGACAGGACCCTTACGAGCAGTACTTC
CASSRQDPYEQYF
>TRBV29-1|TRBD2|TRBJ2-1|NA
TGCAGCGTTGAAGGTACTAGCGGGAGTCCCCCCTCCTACAATGAGCAGTTCTTC
CSVEGTSGSPPSYNEQFF
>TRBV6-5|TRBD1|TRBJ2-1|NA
TGTGCCAGCAGACGGACAGGGTTTCTAAGCAATGAGCAGTTCTTC
CASRRTGFLSNEQFF
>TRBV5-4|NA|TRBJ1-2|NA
TGTGCCAGCAGCCCATCCGGGTCCGTGAGTGGCTACACCTTC
CASSPSGSVSGYTF
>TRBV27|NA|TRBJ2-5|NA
TGTGCCAGCAGTTCCCCCACGGGGGAAGGTGGTGAGACCCAGTACTTC
CASSSPTGEGGETQYF
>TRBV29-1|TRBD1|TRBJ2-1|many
TGCAGCGCCAGGTCCTGGACAGGCCACAATGAGCAGTTCTTC
CSARSWTGHNEQFF
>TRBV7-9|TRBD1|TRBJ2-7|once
TGTGCCAGCAGCCCGAGGGACAGTCTCTACGAGCAGTACTTC
CASSPRDSLYEQYF
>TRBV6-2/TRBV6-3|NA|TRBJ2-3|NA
TGTGCCAGCAGTTACGGGGCCGCGGGCACAGATACGCAGTATTTT
CASSYGAAGTDTQYF
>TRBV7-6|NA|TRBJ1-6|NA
TGTGCCAGCAGCTCGAACCCCAGGGGAATTGATTCACCCCTCCACTTT
CASSSNPRGIDSPLHF
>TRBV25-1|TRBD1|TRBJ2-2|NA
TGTGCCAGCAGTGAACGACAGGGTGGCGGGGAGCTGTTTTTT
CASSERQGGGELFF
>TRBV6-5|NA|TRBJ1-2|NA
TGTGCCAGCAGTTACAGCGGCAGGCCCCATGGCTACACCTTC
CASSYSGRPHGYTF
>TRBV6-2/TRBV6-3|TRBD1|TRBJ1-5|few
TGTGCCAGCAGTTCTGGACAGGTCTGGGGTCAGCCCCAGCATTTT
CASSSGQVWGQPQHF
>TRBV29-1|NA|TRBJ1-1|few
TGCAGCGCTACCCAGGGTGGCGGGGACGGCCAAGCTTTCTTT
CSATQGGGDGQAFF
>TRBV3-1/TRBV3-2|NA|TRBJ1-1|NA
TGTGCCAGCAGCCAAGATCTAGGGGCTGAAGCTTTCTTT
CASSQDLGAEAFF